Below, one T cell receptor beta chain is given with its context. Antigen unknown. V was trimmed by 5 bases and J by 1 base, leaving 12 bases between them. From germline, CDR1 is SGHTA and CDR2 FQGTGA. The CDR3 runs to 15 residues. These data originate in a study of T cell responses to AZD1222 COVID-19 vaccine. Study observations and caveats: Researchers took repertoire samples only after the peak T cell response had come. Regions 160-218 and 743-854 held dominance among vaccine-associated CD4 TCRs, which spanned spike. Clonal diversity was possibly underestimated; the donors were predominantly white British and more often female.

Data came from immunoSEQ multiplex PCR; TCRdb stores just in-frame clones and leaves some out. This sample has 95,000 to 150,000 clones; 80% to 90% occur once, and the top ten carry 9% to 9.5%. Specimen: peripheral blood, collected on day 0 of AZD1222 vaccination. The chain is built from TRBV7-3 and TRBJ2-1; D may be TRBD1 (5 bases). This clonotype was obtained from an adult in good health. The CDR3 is CASSQGAVSYNEQFF. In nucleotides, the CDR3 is TGTGCCAGCAGCCAAGGGGCAGTTTCCTACAATGAGCAGTTCTTC.